This T cell receptor beta chain was recorded in a study of T cell changes during pregnancy in multiple sclerosis. Germline loops: CDR1 LNHNV, CDR2 YYDKDF (reference sequence). This CDR3 contains 16 residues. V was clipped by 5 bases and J by 3 bases; unmatched bases: 13. Sequenced by immunoSEQ multiplex PCR; TCRdb stores in-frame clones only, minus some. The sample shows about 80,000 clones, about 92% of them seen only once. This chain links TRBV15 with TRBJ2-7; 7 nucleotides match TRBD1. Specimen: peripheral blood, collected after pregnancy. This sequence originates from a female donor in good health, enrolled as a control in a pregnancy study. Written as DNA, the CDR3 is TGTGCCACCAGCTACGGACAGGCCGGTTCTGGCTACGAGCAGTACTTC. The encoded protein is CATSYGQAGSGYEQYF.